This T cell receptor beta chain was identified in a study of T cells in Graves' hyperthyroidism and ophthalmopathy. The CDR3 sequence is 14 residues long. In germline, CDR1 is MDHEN, CDR2 SYDVKM. V lost 6 bases and J lost 10, with 19 bases in between. Diagnosing involved the use of clinical symptoms, serum thyroxine and TRAb, thyroid ultrasound and orbital computed tomography. This clonotype was seen a few times. It was RNA transcripts that yielded the amplified TCR beta CDR3 regions. Carried out on the TCR CDR3, a first-round RT-PCR used the HTBI primer set. TCRdb reprocessed the multiplex PCR reads via MiXCR and lists one record per CDR3 protein. This repertoire shows some 140,000 distinct CDR3 sequences, roughly a fifth found once; its top ten account for about two thirds.

The chain has TRBV28 and TRBJ2-1; D possibly corresponds to TRBD2 (6 bases). The material sequenced was blood. The clonotype comes from a woman aged 45-59 years with Graves' hyperthyroidism that later progressed to Graves' ophthalmopathy. The CDR3 reads CASRFSIGLAEQFF. DNA for the CDR3: TGTGCCAGCAGATTCTCGATAGGGCTAGCGGAGCAGTTCTTC. Using reference TRBV28 and TRBJ2-1 for the parts outside the CDR3, the full variable domain is DVKVTQSSRYLVKRTGEKVFLECVQDMDHENMFWYRQDPGLGLRLIYFSYDVKMKEKGDIPEGYSVSREKKERFSLILESASTNQTSMYLCASRFSIGLAEQFFGPGTRLTVL.